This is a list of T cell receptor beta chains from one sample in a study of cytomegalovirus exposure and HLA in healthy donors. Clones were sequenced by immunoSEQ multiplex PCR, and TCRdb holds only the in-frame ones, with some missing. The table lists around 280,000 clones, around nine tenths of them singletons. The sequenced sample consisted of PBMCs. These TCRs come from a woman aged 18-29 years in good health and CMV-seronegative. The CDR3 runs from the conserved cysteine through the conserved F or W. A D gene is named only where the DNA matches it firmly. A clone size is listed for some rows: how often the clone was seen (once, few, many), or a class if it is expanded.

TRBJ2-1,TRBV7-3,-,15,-,CASSLTGVRNNEQFF,TGTGCCAGCAGCTTAACAGGGGTTCGAAACAATGAGCAGTTCTTC
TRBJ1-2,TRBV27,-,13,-,CASSLTGNYGYTF,TGTGCCAGCAGTTTAACAGGGAACTATGGCTACACCTTC
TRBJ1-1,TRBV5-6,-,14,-,CASSWGLGATEAFF,TGTGCCAGCAGCTGGGGCTTGGGGGCCACTGAAGCTTTCTTT
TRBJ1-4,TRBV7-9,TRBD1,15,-,CASSSGGSGNEKLFF,TGTGCCAGCAGCTCAGGGGGCTCGGGTAATGAAAAACTGTTTTTT
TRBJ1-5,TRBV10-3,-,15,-,CAISEWGVLNQPQHF,TGTGCCATCAGTGAGTGGGGGGTGTTGAATCAGCCCCAGCATTTT
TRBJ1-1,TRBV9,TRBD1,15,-,CASSARQGLNTEAFF,TGTGCCAGCAGCGCAAGACAGGGCCTGAACACTGAAGCTTTCTTT
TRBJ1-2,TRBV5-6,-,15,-,CASSFKTGTGYGYTF,TGTGCCAGCAGCTTTAAAACAGGGACGGGGTATGGCTACACCTTC
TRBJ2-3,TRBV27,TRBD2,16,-,CASSFHSGGYTDTQYF,TGTGCCAGCAGTTTCCATAGCGGGGGATACACAGATACGCAGTATTTT
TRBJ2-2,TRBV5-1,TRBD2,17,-,CASSPGRLAGDTGELFF,TGCGCCAGCAGCCCCGGCCGGCTAGCGGGGGACACCGGGGAGCTGTTTTTT
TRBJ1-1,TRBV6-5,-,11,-,CASSQGPEAFF,TGTGCCAGCAGCCAGGGGCCTGAAGCTTTCTTT
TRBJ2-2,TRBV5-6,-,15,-,CASSFGPVNTGELFF,TGTGCCAGCAGCTTTGGGCCGGTGAACACCGGGGAGCTGTTTTTT
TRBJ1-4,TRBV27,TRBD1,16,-,CASSLRPQGANEKLFF,TGTGCCAGCAGTTTAAGGCCACAGGGGGCTAATGAAAAACTGTTTTTT
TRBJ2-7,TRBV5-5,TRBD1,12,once,CASSWTGEEQYF,TGTGCCAGCAGCTGGACAGGGGAGGAGCAGTACTTC
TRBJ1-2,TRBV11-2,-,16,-,CASSLDSARKSYGYTF,TGTGCCAGCAGCTTAGATTCGGCCAGGAAGAGCTATGGCTACACCTTC
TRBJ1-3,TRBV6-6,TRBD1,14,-,CASSYGTGGNTIYF,TGTGCCAGCAGTTATGGGACAGGGGGAAACACCATATATTTT
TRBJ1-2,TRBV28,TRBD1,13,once,CASSLTGWYGYTF,TGTGCCAGCAGTTTGACAGGGTGGTATGGCTACACCTTC
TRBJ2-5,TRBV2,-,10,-,CASSAKKQYF,TGTGCCAGCAGCGCTAAAAAGCAGTACTTC
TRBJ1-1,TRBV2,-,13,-,CASRLSINTEAFF,TGTGCCAGCAGGCTGAGCATCAACACTGAAGCTTTCTTT
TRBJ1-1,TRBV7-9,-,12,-,CASSLVGAEAFF,TGTGCCAGCAGCTTAGTAGGGGCTGAAGCTTTCTTT
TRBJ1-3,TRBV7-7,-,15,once,CASSLDGGFGNTIYF,TGTGCCAGCAGCTTAGACGGAGGTTTTGGAAACACCATATATTTT
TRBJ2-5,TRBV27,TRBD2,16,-,CASRRYSGGAGETQYF,TGTGCCAGCAGGCGTTATAGCGGGGGGGCCGGGGAGACCCAGTACTTC
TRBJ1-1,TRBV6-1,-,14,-,CASNKGQDNTEAFF,TGTGCCAGTAATAAGGGGCAGGATAACACTGAAGCTTTCTTT
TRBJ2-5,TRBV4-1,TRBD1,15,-,CASSPWRQGAETQYF,TGCGCCAGCAGCCCCTGGAGACAGGGGGCGGAGACCCAGTACTTC
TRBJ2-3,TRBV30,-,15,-,CAWSPMVLGQDTQYF,TGTGCCTGGAGTCCCATGGTCCTAGGACAAGATACGCAGTATTTT
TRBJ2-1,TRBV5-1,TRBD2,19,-,CASSKGLAGGPSSYNEQFF,TGCGCCAGCAGCAAAGGACTAGCGGGGGGGCCCAGCTCCTACAATGAGCAGTTCTTC
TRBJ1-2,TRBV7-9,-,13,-,CSSSLQSGSGYTF,TGTTCCAGCAGCTTGCAATCCGGGAGTGGCTACACCTTC
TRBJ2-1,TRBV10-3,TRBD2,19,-,CAISESTLAGGSSYNEQFF,TGTGCCATCAGTGAGTCGACCCTAGCGGGGGGGAGCTCCTACAATGAGCAGTTCTTC
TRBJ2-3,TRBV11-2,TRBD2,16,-,CASSFLPSGGSDTQYF,TGTGCCAGCAGCTTTCTCCCTAGCGGGGGGTCAGATACGCAGTATTTT
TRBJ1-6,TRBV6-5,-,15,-,CASSYVERLNSPLHF,TGTGCCAGCAGTTACGTCGAGAGGCTGAATTCACCCCTCCACTTT
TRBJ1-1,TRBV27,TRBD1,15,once,CASTDPGQTNTEAFF,TGTGCCAGCACCGACCCGGGACAGACGAACACTGAAGCTTTCTTT
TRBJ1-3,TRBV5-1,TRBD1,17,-,CASSSNPDRVAGNTIYF,TGCGCCAGCAGCTCCAACCCCGACAGGGTAGCTGGAAACACCATATATTTT
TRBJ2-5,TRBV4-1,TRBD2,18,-,CASSQGGPGLAGQETQYF,TGCGCCAGCAGCCAAGGAGGTCCCGGACTAGCGGGGCAGGAGACCCAGTACTTC
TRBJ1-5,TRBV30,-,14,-,CAWSQTDERQPQHF,TGTGCCTGGAGTCAGACCGATGAGAGGCAGCCCCAGCATTTT
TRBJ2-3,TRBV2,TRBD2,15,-,CASRGGLFVTDTQYF,TGTGCCAGCCGGGGGGGGCTCTTCGTCACAGATACGCAGTATTTT
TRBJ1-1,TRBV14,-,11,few,CASSLGGEAFF,TGTGCCAGCAGCCTGGGCGGGGAAGCTTTCTTT
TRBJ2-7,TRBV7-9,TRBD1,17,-,CASSLGATGGHLYEQYF,TGTGCCAGCAGCTTAGGGGCGACAGGGGGCCACCTCTACGAGCAGTACTTC
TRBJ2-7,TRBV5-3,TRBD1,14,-,CARSYDRDLYEQYF,TGTGCCAGAAGCTATGACAGGGACCTCTACGAGCAGTACTTC
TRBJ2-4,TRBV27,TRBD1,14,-,CASSLRQGTHIQYF,TGTGCCAGCAGTCTCCGACAGGGAACTCACATTCAGTACTTC
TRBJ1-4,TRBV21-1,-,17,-,CASSASGTGPFHEKLFF,TGTGCCAGCAGCGCATCCGGGACAGGGCCCTTTCATGAAAAACTGTTTTTT
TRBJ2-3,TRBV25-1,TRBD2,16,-,CASSGTSGGAVDTQYF,TGTGCCAGCAGTGGCACTAGCGGGGGGGCGGTAGATACGCAGTATTTT
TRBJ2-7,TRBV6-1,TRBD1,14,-,CASSAGTGTYEQYF,TGTGCCAGCAGTGCCGGGACAGGTACCTACGAGCAGTACTTC
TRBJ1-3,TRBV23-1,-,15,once,CASRPCTSFGNTIYF,TGCGCCAGCAGACCGTGTACTAGCTTTGGAAACACCATATATTTT
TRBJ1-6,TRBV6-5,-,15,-,CASSPGSGGNSPLHF,TGTGCCAGCAGCCCCGGATCCGGGGGGAATTCACCCCTCCACTTT
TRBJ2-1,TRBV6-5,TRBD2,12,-,CASRPGGGEQFF,TGTGCCAGCAGGCCGGGAGGGGGTGAGCAGTTCTTC
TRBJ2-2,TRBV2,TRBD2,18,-,CASSDFPGTSGGIGELFF,TGTGCCAGCAGTGATTTCCCGGGAACTAGCGGGGGGATCGGGGAGCTGTTTTTT
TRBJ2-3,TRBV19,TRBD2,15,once,CASSKTTSGLVTQYF,TGTGCCAGTAGTAAAACGACTAGCGGCCTCGTTACGCAGTATTTT
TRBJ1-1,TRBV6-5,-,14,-,CASSYSTGNTEAFF,TGTGCCAGCAGTTACTCGACAGGGAACACTGAAGCTTTCTTT
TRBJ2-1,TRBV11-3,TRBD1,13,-,CASSLTGSNEQFF,TGTGCCAGCAGCCTGACAGGGTCCAATGAGCAGTTCTTC
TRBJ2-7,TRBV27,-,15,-,CASSFSWDNPYEQYF,TGTGCCAGCAGTTTTTCGTGGGACAACCCCTACGAGCAGTACTTC
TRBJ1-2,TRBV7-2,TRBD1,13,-,CASSLTGSGGYTF,TGTGCCAGCAGCCTGACAGGGTCAGGCGGCTACACCTTC
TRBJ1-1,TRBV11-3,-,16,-,CASSLVGREKGTEAFF,TGTGCCAGCAGCTTAGTCGGTCGGGAAAAGGGAACTGAAGCTTTCTTT
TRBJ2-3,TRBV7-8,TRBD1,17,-,CASSLPHLGQGTDTQYF,TGTGCCAGCAGCCTTCCTCACCTGGGACAGGGCACAGATACGCAGTATTTT
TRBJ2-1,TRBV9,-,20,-,CASSDPSTHPLGGTYNEQFF,TGTGCCAGCAGCGACCCCTCAACGCACCCCCTGGGGGGTACCTACAATGAGCAGTTCTTC
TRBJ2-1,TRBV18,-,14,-,CASSPPTGKDEQFF,TGTGCCAGCTCACCACCTACAGGGAAGGATGAGCAGTTCTTC
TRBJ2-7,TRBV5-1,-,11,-,CASSYNYEQYF,TGCGCCAGCAGCTACAATTACGAGCAGTACTTC
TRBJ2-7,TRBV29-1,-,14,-,CSVKLTGHSYEQYF,TGCAGCGTTAAACTTACGGGACACTCCTACGAGCAGTACTTC
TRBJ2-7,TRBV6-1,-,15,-,CASSSSVGGPYEQYF,TGTGCCAGCAGCTCTAGCGTGGGGGGGCCCTACGAGCAGTACTTC